Given below is one T cell receptor (beta chain) in context. Its specificity is not known. CDR1 and CDR2 (germline): SNHLY, FYNNEI. With V trimmed by 9 bases and J by 7 bases, 12 bases remained unmatched. The CDR3 consists of 15 residues. Genomic DNA acted as the template from which TCR beta VDJ combination and CDR3 sequence profiling were carried out. TCRdb recomputed calls from the reads with MiXCR, one row per CDR3 protein. The sample holds 30,000 to 40,000 distinct CDR3 sequences, more than 65% seen once. The source of the sample is a study of CD8+CD57+ T cells in acquired aplastic anemia. As for the study in general: Roughly 3 ug was the average amount of DNA from sorted CD4+ and CD8+ cells. Among healthy donors, CD4+ cells averaged approximately 10 million reads. General study findings and limits: Sharing between patients and controls was observed for roughly 29 CD8+ CDR3 sequences. CD8+ Simpson's diversity did not differ significantly between patients and controls.

This receptor was obtained from a human donor in good health, serving as a control. Source material: sorted CD4+, CD8+, or CD8+CD57+ T cells (not recorded which) from PBMCs. The rearrangement uses TRBV2 and TRBJ1-6; 7 bases agree with TRBD1. CDR3: CARGTTGTANSPLHF. Here the CDR3 DNA reads TGTGCCAGAGGGACCACCGGGACAGCCAATTCACCCCTCCACTTT.